This TCR beta chain was retrieved from a study of blood T cell repertoires in COVID-19. Background on the study: Sites in the United States, Italy and Spain provided acute and convalescent COVID-19 samples. PBMCs, B-cell-depleted T cells, or T cells were the source of the cDNA or gDNA that made up the material.

Per the original methods: Reference gene primer amplification yielded estimated nucleated cell counts. Sequencing was performed with immunoSEQ multiplex PCR; in TCRdb, only in-frame clones are kept and a portion is missing. That table furnishes V, J and clone size, whereas the DNA furnished D and trimming. The repertoire consists of some 87,000 clones, with around 90% occurring once and the leading ten covering 3% to 4%. The CDR3 spans 15 residues. V shed 0 bases and J 3 bases; nucleotides not matched to a gene: 3. CDR1 GTSNPN and CDR2 SVGIG come from the germline V gene (reference sequence). Notes on this clone: Other DNA sequences in the sample encode the same CDR3.

The clonotype was recovered from a woman between 70 and 85 years old with acute or convalescent COVID-19. The gene calls are TRBV30 and TRBJ2-3; TRBD2 matches 10 bases. What was sequenced was peripheral blood. In DNA form, the CDR3 reads TGTGCCTGGAGTGTACTAGCGGGATCAACAGATACGCAGTATTTT. Amino acid sequence: CAWSVLAGSTDTQYF.